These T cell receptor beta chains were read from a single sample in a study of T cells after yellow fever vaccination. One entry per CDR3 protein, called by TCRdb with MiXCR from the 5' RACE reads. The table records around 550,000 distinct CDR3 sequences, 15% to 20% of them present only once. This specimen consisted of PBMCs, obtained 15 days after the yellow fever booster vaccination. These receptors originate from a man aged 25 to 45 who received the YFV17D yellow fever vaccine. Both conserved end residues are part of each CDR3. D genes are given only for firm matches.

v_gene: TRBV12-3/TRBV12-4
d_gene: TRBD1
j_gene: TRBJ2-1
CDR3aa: CASSYQPGQYNEQFF

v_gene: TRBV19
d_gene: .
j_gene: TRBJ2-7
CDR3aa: CASTSRGGYEQYF

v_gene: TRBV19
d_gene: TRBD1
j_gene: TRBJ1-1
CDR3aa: CASETGRNTEAFF

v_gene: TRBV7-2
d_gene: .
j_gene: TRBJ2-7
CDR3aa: CASSSLGSYEQYF

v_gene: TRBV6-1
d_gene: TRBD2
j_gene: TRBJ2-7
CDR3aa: CASRGIAGGLYEQYF

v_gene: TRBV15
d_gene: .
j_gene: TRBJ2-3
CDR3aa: CATSRVGVVLTADTQYF

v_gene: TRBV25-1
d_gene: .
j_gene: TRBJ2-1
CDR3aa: CASSEDWDKASHEQFF

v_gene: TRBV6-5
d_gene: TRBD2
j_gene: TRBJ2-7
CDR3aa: CASSYSTREGGEQYF

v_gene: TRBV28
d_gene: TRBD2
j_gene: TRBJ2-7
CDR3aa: CASTAGLAGGMRHYEQYF

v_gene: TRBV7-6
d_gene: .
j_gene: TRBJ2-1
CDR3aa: CASSLFVGNWEQFF

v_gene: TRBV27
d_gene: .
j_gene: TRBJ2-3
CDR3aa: CASSLSPLLWIRSSTDTQYF

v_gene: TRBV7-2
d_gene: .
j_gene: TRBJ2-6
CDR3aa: CASSLDSGVGANVLTF

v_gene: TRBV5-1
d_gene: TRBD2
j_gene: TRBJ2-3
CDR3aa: CASSSLAGGPATQYF

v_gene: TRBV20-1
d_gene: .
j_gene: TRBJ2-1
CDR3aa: CSARGRGYEQFF

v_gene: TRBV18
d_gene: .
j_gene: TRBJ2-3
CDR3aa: CASSPPMETDTQYF

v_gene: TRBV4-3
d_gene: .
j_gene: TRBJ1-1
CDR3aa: CASSQGLEAFF

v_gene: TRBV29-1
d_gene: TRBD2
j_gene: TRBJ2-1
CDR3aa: CSENSLAGLYNEQFF

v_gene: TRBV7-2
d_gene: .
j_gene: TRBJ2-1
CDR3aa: CASSFRTAGYNEQFF

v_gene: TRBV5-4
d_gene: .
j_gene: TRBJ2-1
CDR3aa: CASSLNDHNEQFF

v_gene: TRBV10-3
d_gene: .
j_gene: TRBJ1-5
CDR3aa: CAISAGYNQPQHF

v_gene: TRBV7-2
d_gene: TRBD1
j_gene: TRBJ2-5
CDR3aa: CASSPSRDRGRETQYF

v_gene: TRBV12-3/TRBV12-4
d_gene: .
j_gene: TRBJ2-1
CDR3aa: CASSFPGTFEQFF

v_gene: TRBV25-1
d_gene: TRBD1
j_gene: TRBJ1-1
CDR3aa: CASSNRGTEAFF

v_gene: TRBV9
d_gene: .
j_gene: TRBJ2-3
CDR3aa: CASSVETRQPDTQYF

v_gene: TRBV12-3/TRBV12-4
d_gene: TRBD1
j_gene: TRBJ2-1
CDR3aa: CASSSTGTDNEQFF

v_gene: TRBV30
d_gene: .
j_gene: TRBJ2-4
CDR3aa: CAWSVGLAFRNIQYF

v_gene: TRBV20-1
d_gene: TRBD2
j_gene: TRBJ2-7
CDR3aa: CSAREGGRVYEQYF

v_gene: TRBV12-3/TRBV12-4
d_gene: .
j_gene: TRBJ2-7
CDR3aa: CASSLALGRAGLLYEQYF

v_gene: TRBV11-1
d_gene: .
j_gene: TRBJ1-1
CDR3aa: CASSPLERGKSTEAFF

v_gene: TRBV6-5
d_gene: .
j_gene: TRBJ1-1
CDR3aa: CASSYAGTDTEAFF

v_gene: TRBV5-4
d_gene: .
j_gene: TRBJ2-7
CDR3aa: CASSPDFPYEQYF

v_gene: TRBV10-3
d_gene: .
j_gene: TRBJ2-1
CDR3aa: CAIRELRGDNEQFF

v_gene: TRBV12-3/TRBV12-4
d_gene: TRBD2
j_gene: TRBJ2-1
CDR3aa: CASTREGLTDEQFF

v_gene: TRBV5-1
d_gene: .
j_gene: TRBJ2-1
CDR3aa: CASSLAVDLSEQFF

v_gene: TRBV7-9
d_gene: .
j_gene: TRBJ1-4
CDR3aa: CASSGGAGTLTNEKLFF

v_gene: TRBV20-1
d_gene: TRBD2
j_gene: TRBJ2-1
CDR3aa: CSALPSGNYNEQFF

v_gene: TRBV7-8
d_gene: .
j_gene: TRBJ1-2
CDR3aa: CASSLRQDVNYGYTF

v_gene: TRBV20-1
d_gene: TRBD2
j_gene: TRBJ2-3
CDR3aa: CSALLAGKTDTQYF

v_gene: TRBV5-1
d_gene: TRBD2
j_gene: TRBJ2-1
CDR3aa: CASTGGDQYNEQFF

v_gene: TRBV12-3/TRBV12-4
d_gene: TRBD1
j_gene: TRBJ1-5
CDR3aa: CASSLTGDQPQHF

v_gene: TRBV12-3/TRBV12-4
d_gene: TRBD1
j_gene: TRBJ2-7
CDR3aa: CASTQGQGDHEQYF